This TCR beta chain emerged from a study of T cell responses to AZD1222 COVID-19 vaccine. The repertoire was sequenced with immunoSEQ multiplex PCR; TCRdb's copy has only in-frame clones and lacks some. The sample carries about 100,000 clones, about 90% recorded once. Germline values: CDR1 ENHRY, CDR2 SYGVKD. V shed 0 bases and J shed 0 bases, with 12 bases lying between them. The CDR3 runs 17 residues. The genes are TRBV10-3 and TRBJ2-1; tentative D call: TRBD2 (5 bases). The source was peripheral blood, collected on day 0 of MenACWY control vaccination. The receptor comes from an adult in good health. Written as DNA, the CDR3 is TGTGCCATCAGTGAGTCAGGGCGGGCCAGCTCCTACAATGAGCAGTTCTTC. Its protein product is CAISESGRASSYNEQFF.